Listed below are T cell receptor beta chains from one sample, sequenced in a study of cytomegalovirus exposure and HLA in healthy donors. Produced via immunoSEQ multiplex PCR; TCRdb's table is partial and in-frame only. The table records 150,000 to 200,000 clones, approximately 82% of them present only once. Input material: PBMCs. The source of these receptors is a man in his forties or fifties in good health and CMV-seropositive. Each CDR3 is given with its conserved first and last residue. Each record gives: J gene, D gene, clone size, V gene, CDR3 DNA, CDR3 protein. D genes are given only for firm matches. The listing skips clone size in some rows; elsewhere it reads once, few, many or a size class.

>TRBJ2-6|.|.|TRBV7-9
TGTGCCAGCAGCAGAGTCTCTGGGGCCAACGTCCTGACTTTC
CASSRVSGANVLTF
>TRBJ1-5|.|few|TRBV11-3
TGTGCCAGCAGCTTAGGGGGCAGCCTCAATCAGCCCCAGCATTTT
CASSLGGSLNQPQHF
>TRBJ1-1|.|few|TRBV9
TGTGCCAGCGGGGGGGAGTCGAACACTGAAGCTTTCTTT
CASGGESNTEAFF
>TRBJ1-1|.|.|TRBV19
TGTGCCAGTCGGAGCGGGGGGCAGGAAGCTTTCTTT
CASRSGGQEAFF
>TRBJ2-5|TRBD1|.|TRBV27
TGTGCCAGCAGTCTGTCACAGGGGATAGGGGAGACCCAGTACTTC
CASSLSQGIGETQYF
>TRBJ2-2|TRBD1|.|TRBV5-1
TGCGCCAGCAGCCGGACAGGGAACACCGGGGAGCTGTTTTTT
CASSRTGNTGELFF
>TRBJ2-2|TRBD1|.|TRBV7-9
TGTGCCAGCAGCTTAGCTTTACTCGACAGGGCCGGGGAGCTGTTTTTT
CASSLALLDRAGELFF
>TRBJ2-1|.|.|TRBV27
TGTGCCAGCAGTTTCGGCAGGGTAGTCGATGAGCAGTTCTTC
CASSFGRVVDEQFF
>TRBJ2-4|TRBD1|.|TRBV7-8
TGTGCCAGCAGCTTAAGGGACAGGGTCGACAAAAACATTCAGTACTTC
CASSLRDRVDKNIQYF
>TRBJ2-7|.|.|TRBV11-3
TGTGCCAGCAGCTTCAAGCCCTCCTACGAGCAGTACTTC
CASSFKPSYEQYF